This TCR beta chain was retrieved from a study of shared clonotypes between healthy human individuals. The deep-level immunoSEQ assay was used. The material for each subset, its genomic DNA, was split evenly across several immunoSEQ plates. Produced via immunoSEQ multiplex PCR; TCRdb's table is partial and in-frame only. In the table there are 300,000 to 350,000 clones, less than 85% of which are singletons. Study-wide results and limits: Richness estimates generally favored naive over memory subsets. Some naive CD4 clonotypes, roughly 4.8%, turned up in common across a handful of donors.

The CDR3 is 12 amino acids. The germline CDR1 and CDR2 sequences are WNHNN and SYGVQD (reference sequence). Between the trimmed V and J ends, which lost 3 bases and 8 bases, there was a span of 10 bases. On this clone: The antigen is unknown.

This clonotype was obtained from a man aged 30 to 39 in good health. The chain joins TRBV10-1 to TRBJ1-1; D call uncertain. The source material was memory CD4+ T cells sorted from blood. Subset denoted: CD45RA-negative fraction. The CDR3 DNA reads as TGCGCCAGCAGTGATCTAGAGTCCGAAGCTTTCTTT. Translation: CASSDLESEAFF.